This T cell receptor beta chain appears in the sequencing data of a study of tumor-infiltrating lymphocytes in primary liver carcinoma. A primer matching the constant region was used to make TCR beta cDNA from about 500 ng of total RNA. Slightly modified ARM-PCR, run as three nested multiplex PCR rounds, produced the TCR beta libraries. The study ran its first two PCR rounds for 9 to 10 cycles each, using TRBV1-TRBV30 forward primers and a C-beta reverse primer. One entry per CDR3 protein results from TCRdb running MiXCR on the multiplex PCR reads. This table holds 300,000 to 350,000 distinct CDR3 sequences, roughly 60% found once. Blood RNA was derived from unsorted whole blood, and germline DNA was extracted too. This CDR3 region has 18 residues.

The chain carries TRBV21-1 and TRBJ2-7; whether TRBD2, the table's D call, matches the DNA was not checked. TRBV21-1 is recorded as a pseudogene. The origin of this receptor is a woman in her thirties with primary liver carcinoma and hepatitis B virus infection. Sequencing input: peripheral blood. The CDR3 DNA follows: TGTGCCAGCAGCAAAGACCCACCGGCGCGGCGGGAGATGTACGAGCAGCACTTC. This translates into CASSKDPPARREMYEQHF.